One TCR beta chain is described in this entry. This record comes from a study of T cell changes during pregnancy in multiple sclerosis. Here immunoSEQ multiplex PCR was the method, and the copy in TCRdb shows in-frame clones only, minus some. Of 60,000 to 75,000 clones listed, roughly 91% are singletons. V was clipped by 1 base and J by 3 bases, with 12 bases between them. There are 15 residues in the CDR3. Germline V gives CDR1 LNHDA, CDR2 SQIVND (reference sequence). The sample here was peripheral blood, taken in the third trimester of pregnancy. The V call is TRBV19, the J call TRBJ1-1; D perhaps matches TRBD1 (5 bases). The TCR was taken from a female donor with multiple sclerosis, enrolled in a pregnancy study. The CDR3 sequence: CASSIGPRVDTEAFF. The CDR3 region has the DNA TGTGCCAGTAGTATAGGTCCCAGGGTGGACACTGAAGCTTTCTTT. The entire variable domain, with the rest obtained from reference TRBV19 and TRBJ1-1, is as follows: DGGITQSPKYLFRKEGQNVTLSCEQNLNHDAMYWYRQDPGQGLRLIYYSQIVNDFQKGDIAEGYSVSREKKESFPLTVTSAQKNPTAFYLCASSIGPRVDTEAFFGQGTRLTVV.